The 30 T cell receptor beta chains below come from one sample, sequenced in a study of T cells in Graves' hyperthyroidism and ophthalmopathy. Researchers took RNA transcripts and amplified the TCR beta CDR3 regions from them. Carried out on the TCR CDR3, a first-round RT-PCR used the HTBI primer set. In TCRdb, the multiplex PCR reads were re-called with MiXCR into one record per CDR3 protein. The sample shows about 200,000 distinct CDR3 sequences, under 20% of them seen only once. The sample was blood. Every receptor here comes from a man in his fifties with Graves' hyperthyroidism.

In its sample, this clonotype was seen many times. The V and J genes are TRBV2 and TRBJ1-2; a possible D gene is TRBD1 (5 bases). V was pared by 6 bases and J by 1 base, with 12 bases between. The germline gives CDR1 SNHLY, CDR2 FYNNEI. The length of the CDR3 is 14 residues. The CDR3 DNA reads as TGTGCCAGCAGCCGGGACGGTAGTAACTATGGCTACACCTTC. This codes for CASSRDGSNYGYTF.

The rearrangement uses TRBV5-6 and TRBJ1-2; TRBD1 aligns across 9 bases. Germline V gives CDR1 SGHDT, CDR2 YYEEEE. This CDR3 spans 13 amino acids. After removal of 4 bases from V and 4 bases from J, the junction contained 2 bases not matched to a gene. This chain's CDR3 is CASSRDRAYGYTF. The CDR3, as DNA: TGTGCCAGCAGCCGGGACAGGGCCTATGGCTACACCTTC.

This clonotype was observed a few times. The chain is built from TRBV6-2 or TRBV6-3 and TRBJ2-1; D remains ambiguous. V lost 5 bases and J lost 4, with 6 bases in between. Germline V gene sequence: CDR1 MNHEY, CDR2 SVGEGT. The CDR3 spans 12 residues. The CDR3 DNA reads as TGTGCCAGCAGTATCAATTACAATGAGCAGTTCTTC. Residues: CASSINYNEQFF.

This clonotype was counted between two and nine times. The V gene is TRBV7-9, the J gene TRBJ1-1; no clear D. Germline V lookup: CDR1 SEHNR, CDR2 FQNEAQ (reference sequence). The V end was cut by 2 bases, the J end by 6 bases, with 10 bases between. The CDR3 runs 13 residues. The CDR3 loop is CASSLRTDSEAFF. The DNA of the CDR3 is TGTGCCAGCAGCTTACGTACAGACTCTGAAGCTTTCTTT.

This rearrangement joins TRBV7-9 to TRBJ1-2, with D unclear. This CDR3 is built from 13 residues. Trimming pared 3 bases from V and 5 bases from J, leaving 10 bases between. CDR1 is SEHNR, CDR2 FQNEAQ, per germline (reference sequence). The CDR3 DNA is TGTGCCAGCAGCTTGTCGACCTCTTATGGCTACACCTTC. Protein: CASSLSTSYGYTF.

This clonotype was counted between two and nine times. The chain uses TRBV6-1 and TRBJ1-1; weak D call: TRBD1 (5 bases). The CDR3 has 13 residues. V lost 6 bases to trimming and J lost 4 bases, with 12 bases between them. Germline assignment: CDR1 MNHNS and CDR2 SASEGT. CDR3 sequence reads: CASRQGLSTEAFF. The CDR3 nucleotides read TGTGCCAGCAGGCAGGGCTTGAGCACTGAAGCTTTCTTT.

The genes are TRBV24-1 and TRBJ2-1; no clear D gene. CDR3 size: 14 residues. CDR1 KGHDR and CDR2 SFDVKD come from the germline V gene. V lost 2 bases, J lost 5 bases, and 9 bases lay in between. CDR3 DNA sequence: TGTGCCACCAGTGATTCAAGGCTACACAATGAGCAGTTCTTC. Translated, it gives CATSDSRLHNEQFF.

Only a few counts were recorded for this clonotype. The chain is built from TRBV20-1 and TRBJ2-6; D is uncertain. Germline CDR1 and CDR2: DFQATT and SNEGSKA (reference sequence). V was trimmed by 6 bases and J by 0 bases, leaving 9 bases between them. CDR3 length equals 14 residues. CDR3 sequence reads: CSAIIASGANVLTF. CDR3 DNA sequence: TGCAGTGCCATCATTGCCTCTGGGGCCAACGTCCTGACTTTC.

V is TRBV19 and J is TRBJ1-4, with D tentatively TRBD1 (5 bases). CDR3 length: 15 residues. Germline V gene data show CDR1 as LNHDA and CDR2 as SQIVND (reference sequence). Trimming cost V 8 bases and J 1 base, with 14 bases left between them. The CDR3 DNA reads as TGTGCCAGTCAACGGGACGTGCGAACTAATGAAAAACTGTTTTTT. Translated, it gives CASQRDVRTNEKLFF.

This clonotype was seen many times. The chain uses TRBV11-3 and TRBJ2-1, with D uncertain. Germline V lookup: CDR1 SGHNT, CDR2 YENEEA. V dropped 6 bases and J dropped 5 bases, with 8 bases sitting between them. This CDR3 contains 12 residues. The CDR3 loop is CASSYNDNEQFF. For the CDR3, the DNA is TGTGCCAGCAGTTACAATGACAATGAGCAGTTCTTC.

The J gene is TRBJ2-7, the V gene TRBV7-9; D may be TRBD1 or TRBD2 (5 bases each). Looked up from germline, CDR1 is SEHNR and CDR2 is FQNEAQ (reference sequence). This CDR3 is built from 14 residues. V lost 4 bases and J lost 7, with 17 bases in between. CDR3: CASSSDRGVREQYF. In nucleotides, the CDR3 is TGTGCCAGCAGCTCAGACCGGGGCGTCAGGGAGCAGTACTTC.

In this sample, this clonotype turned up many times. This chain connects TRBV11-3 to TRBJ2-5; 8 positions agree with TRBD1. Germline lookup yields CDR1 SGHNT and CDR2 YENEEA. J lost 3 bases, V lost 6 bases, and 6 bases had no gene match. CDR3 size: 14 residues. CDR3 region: CASSSGGDEETQYF. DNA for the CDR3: TGTGCCAGCAGTTCAGGGGGCGACGAAGAGACCCAGTACTTC.

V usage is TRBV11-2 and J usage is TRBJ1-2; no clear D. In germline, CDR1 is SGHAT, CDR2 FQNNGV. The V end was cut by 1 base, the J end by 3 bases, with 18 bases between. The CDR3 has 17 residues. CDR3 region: CASSLVGGRSFYYGYTF. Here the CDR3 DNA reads TGTGCCAGCAGCTTAGTTGGAGGCAGGTCGTTCTACTATGGCTACACCTTC.

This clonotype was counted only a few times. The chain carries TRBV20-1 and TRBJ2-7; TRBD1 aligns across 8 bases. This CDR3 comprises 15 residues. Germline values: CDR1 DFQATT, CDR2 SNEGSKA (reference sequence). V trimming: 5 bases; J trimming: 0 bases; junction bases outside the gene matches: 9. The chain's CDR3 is CSAPPFTGGSYEQYF. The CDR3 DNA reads TGCAGTGCTCCTCCCTTCACAGGGGGCTCCTACGAGCAGTACTTC.

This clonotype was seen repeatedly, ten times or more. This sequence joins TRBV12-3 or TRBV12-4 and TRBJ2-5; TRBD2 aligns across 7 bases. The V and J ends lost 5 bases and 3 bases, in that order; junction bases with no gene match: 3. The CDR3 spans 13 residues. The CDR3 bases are TGTGCCAGCAGTAGCGGGACGGAAGAGACCCAGTACTTC. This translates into CASSSGTEETQYF.

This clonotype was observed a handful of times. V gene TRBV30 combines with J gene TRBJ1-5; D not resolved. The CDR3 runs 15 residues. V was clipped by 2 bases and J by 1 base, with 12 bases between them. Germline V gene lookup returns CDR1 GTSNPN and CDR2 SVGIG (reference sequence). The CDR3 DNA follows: TGTGCCTGGAGTCCAGGTATATTAAGCAATCAGCCCCAGCATTTT. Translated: CAWSPGILSNQPQHF.

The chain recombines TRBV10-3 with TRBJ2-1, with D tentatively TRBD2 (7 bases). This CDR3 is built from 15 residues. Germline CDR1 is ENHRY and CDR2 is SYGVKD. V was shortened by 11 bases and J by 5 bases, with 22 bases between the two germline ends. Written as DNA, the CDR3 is TGTGCCGCGGGGGCCCGGGAGGCAGGGAACAATGAGCAGTTCTTC. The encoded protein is CAAGAREAGNNEQFF.

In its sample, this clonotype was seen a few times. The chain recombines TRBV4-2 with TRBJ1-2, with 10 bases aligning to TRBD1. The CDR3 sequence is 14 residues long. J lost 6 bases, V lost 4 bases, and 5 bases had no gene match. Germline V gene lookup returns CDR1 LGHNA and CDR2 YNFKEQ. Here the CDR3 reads CASSLDRGHDGYTF. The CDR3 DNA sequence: TGTGCCAGCAGCCTCGACAGGGGGCATGATGGCTACACCTTC.

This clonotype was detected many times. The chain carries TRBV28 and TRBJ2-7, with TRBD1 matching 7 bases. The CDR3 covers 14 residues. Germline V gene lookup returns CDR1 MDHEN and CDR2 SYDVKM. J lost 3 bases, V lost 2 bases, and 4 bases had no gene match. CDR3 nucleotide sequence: TGTGCCAGCAGTTTAGACAGGGTGTACTACGAGCAGTACTTC. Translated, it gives CASSLDRVYYEQYF.

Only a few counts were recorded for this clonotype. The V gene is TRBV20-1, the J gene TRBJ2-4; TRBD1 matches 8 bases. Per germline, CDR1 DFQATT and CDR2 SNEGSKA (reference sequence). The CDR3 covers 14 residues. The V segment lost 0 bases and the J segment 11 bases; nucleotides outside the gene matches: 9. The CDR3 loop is CSARDPGQGGFQYF. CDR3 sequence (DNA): TGCAGTGCTAGAGATCCTGGACAGGGAGGATTTCAGTACTTC.

The CDR3 protein is CASSLTYGNTIYF. The DNA of the CDR3 is TGTGCCAGCAGTTTGACATACGGAAACACCATATATTTT. The rearrangement links TRBV12-3 or TRBV12-4 to TRBJ1-3; D is unclear. The CDR3 length is 13 residues. V was pared by 3 bases and J by 4 bases, with 7 bases between.

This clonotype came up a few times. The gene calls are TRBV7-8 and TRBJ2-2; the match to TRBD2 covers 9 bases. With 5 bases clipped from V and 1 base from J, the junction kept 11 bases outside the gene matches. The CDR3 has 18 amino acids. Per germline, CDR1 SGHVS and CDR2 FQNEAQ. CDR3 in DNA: TGTGCCAGCAGCCCCCGAAGGTATAGCGGGAGGAACACCGGGGAGCTGTTTTTT. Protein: CASSPRRYSGRNTGELFF.

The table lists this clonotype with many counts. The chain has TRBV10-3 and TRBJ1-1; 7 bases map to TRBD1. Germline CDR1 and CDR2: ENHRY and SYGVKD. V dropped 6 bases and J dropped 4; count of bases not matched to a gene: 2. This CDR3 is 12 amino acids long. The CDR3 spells CAISGDSTEAFF. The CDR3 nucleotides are TGTGCCATCAGCGGGGACAGCACTGAAGCTTTCTTT.

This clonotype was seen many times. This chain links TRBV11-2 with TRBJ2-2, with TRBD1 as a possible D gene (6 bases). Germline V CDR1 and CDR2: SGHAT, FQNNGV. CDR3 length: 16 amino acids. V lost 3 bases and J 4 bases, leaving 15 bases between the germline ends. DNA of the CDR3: TGTGCCAGCAGCTTGGGGCAGGGGCTCTTCACCGGGGAGCTGTTTTTT. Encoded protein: CASSLGQGLFTGELFF.

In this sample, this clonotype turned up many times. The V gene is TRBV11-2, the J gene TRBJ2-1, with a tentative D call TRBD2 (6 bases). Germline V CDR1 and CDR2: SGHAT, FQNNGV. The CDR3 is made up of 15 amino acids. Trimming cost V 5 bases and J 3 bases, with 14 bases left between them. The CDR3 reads CASSALAGSYNEQFF. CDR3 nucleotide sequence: TGTGCCAGCAGCGCTCTAGCCGGGAGCTACAATGAGCAGTTCTTC.

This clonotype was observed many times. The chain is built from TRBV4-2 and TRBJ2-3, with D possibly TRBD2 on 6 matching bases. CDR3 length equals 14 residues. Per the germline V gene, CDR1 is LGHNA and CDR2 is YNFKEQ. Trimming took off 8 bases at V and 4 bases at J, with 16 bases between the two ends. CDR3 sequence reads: CASGPAGKPDTQYF. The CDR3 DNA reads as TGTGCCAGCGGCCCCGCGGGAAAGCCAGATACGCAGTATTTT.

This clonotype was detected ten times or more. Here the CDR3 reads CSARSGNTEAFF. The DNA for the CDR3 is TGCAGTGCTAGATCAGGAAACACTGAAGCTTTCTTT. The chain employs TRBV20-1 and TRBJ1-1; D not certain. The ends were cut back, 2 bases at V and 2 bases at J, with 6 bases in the middle. Germline V gene sequence: CDR1 DFQATT, CDR2 SNEGSKA (reference sequence). The CDR3 runs 12 residues.

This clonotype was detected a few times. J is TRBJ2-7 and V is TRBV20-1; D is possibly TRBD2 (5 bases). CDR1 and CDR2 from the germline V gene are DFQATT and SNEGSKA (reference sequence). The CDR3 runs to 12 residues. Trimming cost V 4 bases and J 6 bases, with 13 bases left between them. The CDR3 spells CSATPGWSEQYF. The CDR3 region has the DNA TGCAGTGCTACCCCGGGGTGGAGCGAGCAGTACTTC.

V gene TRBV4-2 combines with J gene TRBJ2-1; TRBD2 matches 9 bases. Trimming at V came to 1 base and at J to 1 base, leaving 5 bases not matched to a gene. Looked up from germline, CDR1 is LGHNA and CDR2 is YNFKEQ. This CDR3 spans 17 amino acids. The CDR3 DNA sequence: TGTGCCAGCAGCCAAGTTAGCGGGAGTGGGTCCTACAATGAGCAGTTCTTC. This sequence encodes CASSQVSGSGSYNEQFF.

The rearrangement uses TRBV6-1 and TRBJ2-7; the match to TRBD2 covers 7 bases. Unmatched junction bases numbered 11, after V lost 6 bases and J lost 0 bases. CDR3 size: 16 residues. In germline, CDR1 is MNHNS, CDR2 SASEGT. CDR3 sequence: CASRQAGTQSSYEQYF. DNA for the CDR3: TGTGCCAGCAGACAAGCGGGAACACAAAGCTCCTACGAGCAGTACTTC.